These T cell receptor beta chains were read from a single sample in a study of blood T cell repertoires in COVID-19. The assay was immunoSEQ multiplex PCR, and TCRdb's table has in-frame clones only and misses some. The sample yields some 98,000 clones, approximately 86% seen once. Specimen: peripheral blood. The source is a man aged 70 or older with active or convalescent COVID-19. CDR3s include the opening cysteine and the closing phenylalanine or tryptophan. A D gene is named only where the DNA matches it firmly. Clone sizes are given selectively: once, few, many, or a class where the clone is expanded.

TGTGCCAGCAGCCGCCTTGGGCGGGGGGGCCGGTCTACAGATACGCAGTATTTT CASSRLGRGGRSTDTQYF TRBV7-3 - TRBJ2-3 TRBD2
TGTGCCAGCAGCTTACTTGGGCCCTCGAACACCGGGGAGCTGTTTTTT CASSLLGPSNTGELFF TRBV7-3 - TRBJ2-2 -
TGTGCCAGCAGCCCTCGGGGGGGAGTCGGGGCCAACGTCCTGACTTTC CASSPRGGVGANVLTF TRBV9 - TRBJ2-6 TRBD2
TGCGCCAGCAGCCAAGAGCTCGGGACACAGAACAGGGCCATATATTTT CASSQELGTQNRAIYF TRBV4-3 once TRBJ1-3 -
TGTGCCAGCAGCCTTCCTAGCGGGGGGACAATCACAGATACGCAGTATTTT CASSLPSGGTITDTQYF TRBV4-2 - TRBJ2-3 TRBD2
TGCGCCAGCAGCTTGGATAGCGGGAGGTACTACGAGCAGTACTTC CASSLDSGRYYEQYF TRBV5-1 - TRBJ2-7 TRBD2
TGTGCCAGCAGCTTTACAGGGATCAACGACTATGGCTACACCTTC CASSFTGINDYGYTF TRBV7-9 - TRBJ1-2 -
TGTGCCTGGAGCCACGCCGGGAGTGGCTACACCTTC CAWSHAGSGYTF TRBV30 - TRBJ1-2 -
TGTGCCAGCAGGTCAGGGGGCGCCTACGAGCAGTACTTC CASRSGGAYEQYF TRBV6-5 - TRBJ2-7 TRBD1
TGTGCCAGCCGGGGGGTGGGACAGGGGGCTTTTGGCTACACCTTC CASRGVGQGAFGYTF TRBV6-5 - TRBJ1-2 TRBD1
TGTGCCAGTTGCCCTACAGGGGATATGCGCAATCAGCCCCAGCATTTT CASCPTGDMRNQPQHF TRBV6-2/TRBV6-3 - TRBJ1-5 TRBD1
TGTGCCAGCAGTTACGCGGAGAGGAGGGGCGGAGCTTTCTTT CASSYAERRGGAFF TRBV6-2/TRBV6-3 - TRBJ1-1 -
TGTGCCAGTAGTATAGGATGGAGCTCCGAGCAGTACTTC CASSIGWSSEQYF TRBV19 - TRBJ2-7 -
TGTGCCATCAGTGACAGGGATAGCAATCAGCCCCAGCATTTT CAISDRDSNQPQHF TRBV10-3 few TRBJ1-5 -
TGCGCCAGCAGCCAAGTGGGACAGGGCCTCACAGATACGCAGTATTTT CASSQVGQGLTDTQYF TRBV4-1 - TRBJ2-3 TRBD1
TGTGCCAGCAGCTCCCGAGGTGGAACCTACGAGCAGTACTTC CASSSRGGTYEQYF TRBV7-2 - TRBJ2-7 -
TGTGCCAGTAGTATGAAGGGGAACTATGGCTACACCTTC CASSMKGNYGYTF TRBV19 - TRBJ1-2 -
TGCGCCAGCAGTGCAGGGACAGGTAACTACGAGCAGTACTTC CASSAGTGNYEQYF TRBV10-1 - TRBJ2-7 TRBD1
TGTGCCAGCAGTTATGTTAGCTCTGGAAACACCATATATTTT CASSYVSSGNTIYF TRBV6-6 - TRBJ1-3 -
TGTGCCAGCAGGGCCCCTATACGCAGCGGCAATGAGCAGTTCTTC CASRAPIRSGNEQFF TRBV2 - TRBJ2-1 -
TGTGCCAGCAACCCAAACGGGGGTTGGACTGAAGCTTTCTTT CASNPNGGWTEAFF TRBV6-5 - TRBJ1-1 -
TGTGCCAGCAGCTTAAGGGGTGGAGGGACTAGCACGACCGGGGAGCTGTTTTTT CASSLRGGGTSTTGELFF TRBV7-3 - TRBJ2-2 TRBD2
TGTGCCACTAGGACGGGGAACACTGAAGCTTTCTTT CATRTGNTEAFF TRBV19 once TRBJ1-1 -
TGTGCCAGCAGCTTGGGCCACAGCTCCTACAATGAGCAGTTCTTC CASSLGHSSYNEQFF TRBV11-1 - TRBJ2-1 -
TGTGCCAGCAGTGAATGGGCAGACCTTCGCAATGAGCAGTTCTTC CASSEWADLRNEQFF TRBV25-1 - TRBJ2-1 -
TGTGCCATCGCGGGCGAGTCCGAGCAGTACTTC CAIAGESEQYF TRBV10-3 - TRBJ2-7 -